Presented here are 3 T cell receptor beta chains from one specimen sequenced in a study of a mutant IDH1 vaccine in newly diagnosed glioma. Their antigens remain unidentified. TCRdb's copy holds only in-frame clones and misses some; the assay was immunoSEQ multiplex PCR. The sample lists around 80,000 clones, 85% to 90% occurring once. The time point denotes: week 23, last vaccination. Every vaccination contained 300 ug of the mutant IDH1 20-mer peptide and was paired with topical imiquimod. This sample comprised PBMCs, obtained from a glioma patient whose treatment included an IDH1 peptide vaccine. Every receptor here comes from a woman between 45 and 60 years old with glioma.

The chain joins TRBV7-2 to TRBJ2-7; 8 bases match TRBD1. After removal of 5 bases from V and 3 bases from J, the junction contained 9 bases not matched to a gene. CDR1 and CDR2 (germline): SGHTA, FQGNSA. There are 15 residues in the CDR3. The DNA of the CDR3 is TGTGCCAGCAGCGTCGGGACAGGAAGGCTCTACGAGCAGTACTTC. The encoded protein is CASSVGTGRLYEQYF.

The genes are TRBV4-2 and TRBJ2-3, with 9 bases identical to TRBD2. V lost 3 bases to trimming and J lost 5 bases; unmatched junction nucleotides: 15. The CDR3 consists of 18 residues. Germline CDR1 is LGHNA and CDR2 is YNFKEQ. The chain's CDR3 is CASSQANLAGVAGDTQYF. In DNA form, the CDR3 reads TGTGCCAGCAGCCAGGCAAATTTAGCGGGAGTGGCGGGAGATACGCAGTATTTT.

J is TRBJ2-7 and V is TRBV19, with D possibly matching TRBD1 (6 bases). CDR3 length: 13 residues. Looked up from germline, CDR1 is LNHDA and CDR2 is SQIVND (reference sequence). The V gene lost 6 bases and the J gene lost 1 base, with 10 bases spanning the gap. The CDR3 protein is CASRGGASYEQYF. For the CDR3, the DNA is TGTGCCAGTAGAGGGGGAGCATCCTACGAGCAGTACTTC.